The clone carrying this T cell receptor (beta chain) was seen a few times. Its specificity is not known. Using its own MiXCR run on the reads, TCRdb lists one record per CDR3 protein. Of just over 450,000 distinct CDR3 sequences detected, under 55% appear once; the ten largest clones hold around two fifths. This CDR3 is 16 amino acids long. Germline CDR1 reads MNHNY; CDR2 reads SVGAGI (reference sequence). Trimming removed 5 bases from V and 5 bases from J; junction bases left unmatched: 9. This sample was included in a study of T cell repertoires in cytomegalovirus infection. The TCR comes from a human donor in good health (CMV status not recorded). Some clones in this sample may be carry-over from other donors' samples. The sample in question was cultured PBMCs, obtained from culture after CMV antigen stimulation. The chain carries TRBV6-6 and TRBJ2-3; TRBD2 aligns across 11 bases. In DNA, the CDR3 is TGTGCCAGCAGTCGTCCCGGGACTAGCGGCAAAGATACGCAGTATTTT. Translated: CASSRPGTSGKDTQYF.